These 11 T cell receptor beta chains were all obtained from the same sample, sequenced in a study of molecular identifiers for immune sequencing clone quantification. TCRdb re-called the PCR reads with MiXCR, one entry per CDR3 protein. The sample has 60,000 to 80,000 distinct CDR3 sequences, about a fifth seen once. Source material: naive CD8+ T cells from blood, with Jurkat cell RNA spiked in. Sample subset: FACS-sorted CD8+CD4-CCR7+CD45RA+ naive T cells. The origin of the receptors is a human donor in good health. Some libraries in this study had Jurkat cell RNA spiked in.

This clonotype was counted at least ten times. This chain connects TRBV6-1 to TRBJ2-2, with 15 positions matching TRBD2. The V and J ends lost 7 bases and 8 bases, in that order; junction bases with no gene match: 8. This CDR3 is built from 16 residues. The germline gives CDR1 MNHNS, CDR2 SASEGT. The CDR3 loop reads CASTTGTSGRTGELFF. CDR3 in DNA: TGTGCCAGCACCACCGGGACTAGCGGGAGGACGGGGGAGCTGTTTTTT.

With respect to this clonotype: A much larger clonotype is one base distant, so this may be a read error. The genes are TRBV12-3 or TRBV12-4 and TRBJ2-2; 12 bases fit TRBD2. The CDR3 totals 16 residues. In DNA, the CDR3 is TGTGCCAGCAGTACGCTAGCGGGAGGGAACGCCGGGGAGCTGTTTTTT. This translates into CASSTLAGGNAGELFF.

This clonotype was seen repeatedly, ten times or more. The CDR3 sequence is CASSTSGRKDTQYF. CDR3 sequence (DNA): TGTGCCAGCAGTACTAGCGGGAGAAAGGATACGCAGTATTTT. The V gene is TRBV6-6, the J gene TRBJ2-3; 11 bases are shared with TRBD2. CDR1 is MNHNY and CDR2 is SVGAGI in the germline V gene (reference sequence). The CDR3 covers 14 residues. With V trimmed by 5 bases and J by 6 bases, 4 bases remained unmatched.

The chain combines TRBV5-1 with TRBJ2-7; no firm D call. Trimming took 4 bases from V and 0 from J, leaving 14 bases between them. The CDR3 extends over 15 amino acids. Germline lookup yields CDR1 SGHRS and CDR2 YFSETQ. The CDR3 DNA reads as TGCGCCAGCAGCCTCGGTACATTGAACTCCTACGAGCAGTACTTC. Translation gives CASSLGTLNSYEQYF.

The chain has TRBV15 and TRBJ2-1; D might be TRBD1 (6 bases). Between the trimmed V and J ends, which lost 3 bases and 2 bases, there was a span of 20 bases. Germline V CDR1 and CDR2: LNHNV, YYDKDF (reference sequence). This CDR3 region has 18 residues. CDR3 coding DNA: TGTGCCACCAGCAGGGGCTTCGGGTCAGGGGCAACCTACAATGAGCAGTTCTTC. Translation gives CATSRGFGSGATYNEQFF.

Notes on this clonotype: A much larger clone differs from this one at a single base, so this may be a read error. The chain has TRBV9 and TRBJ1-1, with unresolved D. Germline assignment: CDR1 SGDLS and CDR2 YYNGEE. CDR3 length: 13 amino acids. The CDR3 DNA is TGTGCCGGCAGCGTAGGTCCGTACACTGAAGCTTTCTTT. This gives the protein CAGSVGPYTEAFF.

The gene calls are TRBV27 and TRBJ2-7, with 12 bases fitting TRBD2. This CDR3 spans 17 amino acids. V shed 1 base, J shed 7 bases, and the junction held 11 bases outside the gene matches. CDR1 MNHEY and CDR2 SMNVEV come from the germline V gene (reference sequence). In DNA form, the CDR3 reads TGTGCCAGCAGTTTATTTCCTAGCGGGAGGGCCGTTGGTGAGCAGTACTTC. This encodes CASSLFPSGRAVGEQYF.

About this clonotype itself: Mismatch with germline at one junction end may stem from a read error. This chain links TRBV27 with TRBJ2-1; the match to TRBD2 covers 7 bases. Germline CDR1 is MNHEY and CDR2 is SMNVEV (reference sequence). The CDR3 has 15 amino acids. As DNA, the CDR3 is TGTGCCGGCAGTATAACAAGCGGGGTATACAATGAGCAGTTCTTC. Translating gives CAGSITSGVYNEQFF.

This chain connects TRBV6-1 to TRBJ2-1; D not resolved. This CDR3 has 13 residues. V was cut by 8 bases and J by 3 bases, with 11 bases left in between. Germline V gene lookup returns CDR1 MNHNS and CDR2 SASEGT. CDR3 in amino acids: CASGMDLYNEQFF. The DNA of the CDR3 is TGTGCCAGCGGAATGGACCTCTACAATGAGCAGTTCTTC.

The chain combines TRBV3-1 with TRBJ2-1; a possible D gene is TRBD1 (5 bases). V was pared by 4 bases and J by 0 bases, with 16 bases between. Looked up from germline, CDR1 is LGHDT and CDR2 is YNNKEL (reference sequence). The length of the CDR3 is 17 residues. The CDR3 region has the DNA TGTGCCAGCAGCCCACCGCTAGGGGTACCCTCCTACAATGAGCAGTTCTTC. Translation gives CASSPPLGVPSYNEQFF.

The chain couples TRBV3-1 to TRBJ1-6, with D hard to call. CDR1 and CDR2 (germline): LGHDT, YNNKEL (reference sequence). This CDR3 comprises 17 residues. Trimming took off 0 bases at V and 6 bases at J, with 15 bases between the two ends. This CDR3 is CASSQDWAAAGNSPLHF. In DNA form, the CDR3 reads TGTGCCAGCAGCCAAGATTGGGCCGCAGCCGGTAATTCACCCCTCCACTTT.